This T cell receptor (beta chain) was retrieved from a study of T cells in tuberculosis. General study results and limits: Cases with active tuberculosis were adults, while controls were adolescents.

On this clone itself: Its specificity is unknown.

Measured with immunoSEQ multiplex PCR; TCRdb has only the in-frame clones, and not every one. The top ten hold about an eighth of the sample, which has about 34,000 clones, roughly 93% seen once. Indicated time point: new active TB diagnosis, blood taken before or within 7 days of starting treatment. The origin of this receptor is an adult with tuberculosis. Sequenced material: PBMCs, taken at tuberculosis diagnosis.

The CDR3 DNA reads as TGCGCCAGCAGCTTGGCCTCTAGCACAGATACGCAGTATTTT. Protein product: CASSLASSTDTQYF. The chain combines TRBV5-1 with TRBJ2-3; no firm D call. V lost 0 bases to trimming and J lost 0 bases, with 5 bases between them. Germline V gene sequence: CDR1 SGHRS, CDR2 YFSETQ. The CDR3 runs to 14 residues.